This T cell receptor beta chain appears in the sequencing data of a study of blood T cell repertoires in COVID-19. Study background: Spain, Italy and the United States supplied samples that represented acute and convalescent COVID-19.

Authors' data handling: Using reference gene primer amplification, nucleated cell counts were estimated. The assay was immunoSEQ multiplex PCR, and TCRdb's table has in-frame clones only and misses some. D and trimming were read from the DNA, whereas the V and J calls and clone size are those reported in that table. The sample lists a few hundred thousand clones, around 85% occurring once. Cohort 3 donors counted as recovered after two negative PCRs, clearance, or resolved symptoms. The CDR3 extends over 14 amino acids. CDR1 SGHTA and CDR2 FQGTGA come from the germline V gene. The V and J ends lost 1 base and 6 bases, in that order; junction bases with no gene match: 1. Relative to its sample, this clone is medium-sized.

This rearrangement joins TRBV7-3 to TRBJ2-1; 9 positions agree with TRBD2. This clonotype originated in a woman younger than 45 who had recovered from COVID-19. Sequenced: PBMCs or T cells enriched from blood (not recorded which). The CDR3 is CASSLSGRGNEQFF. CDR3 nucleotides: TGTGCCAGCAGCTTAAGCGGGAGGGGCAATGAGCAGTTCTTC.